The sequence of this T cell receptor beta chain was determined in a study of T cells in Graves' hyperthyroidism and ophthalmopathy (dated by TCRdb to about 2019). Background on the whole study: Peripheral blood samples were taken at initial diagnosis, before any treatment was given. For training and testing, the 100 or so patients in the discovery cohort were randomly divided in a 7:3 ratio. In addition, the study compared T-cell repertoires in thyroid tissue and in blood from five to seven Graves' hyperthyroidism patients. Following sampling, methimazole starting at 30 mg daily was given to hyperthyroidism patients, and high-dose intravenous methylprednisolone was given to ophthalmopathy patients. Prospective prediction of ophthalmopathy was tested in an independent validation cohort of 18 to 20 hyperthyroidism patients and 17 patients who later progressed to ophthalmopathy. TCR Vbeta CDR3 sequencing of 135 peripheral blood samples (under 45 ophthalmopathy, 75 to 85 hyperthyroidism and some 17 progressor patients) is reported in the paper. A discovery cohort of about a hundred patients, roughly 45 with Graves' ophthalmopathy and about 60 with stable Graves' hyperthyroidism, was used to find distinguishing TCR V-J signatures. What the study reported, not specific to this receptor: In validation, progression to ophthalmopathy was predicted by the model with around 71% sensitivity and 72.22% specificity, a median of approximately 6.5 months before onset. Most expanded thyroid clonotypes (frequency above 0.001) were also detected in blood, suggesting blood repertoires may reflect thyroid immune responses. In cross-validation, a model built on a 13 V-J signature told ophthalmopathy apart from stable hyperthyroidism with under 90% sensitivity and roughly 83% specificity, and in testing the same model reached 80%/75%. No statistical method was used to set the sample size in advance, and investigators knew the group allocation.

The TCR beta CDR3 regions were amplified from RNA transcripts. For the first round of RT-PCR on the TCR CDR3, the HTBI primer set was used together with the Qiagen OneStep RT-PCR kit. Libraries were constructed in a second round of multiplex PCR, after which size selection and purification were performed. Paired-end sequencing of the libraries was performed with 100 bp reads on an Illumina HiSeq2000. The study's processing was this. SOAPnuke was used to process the raw data, throwing out any read that contained adapters or uncalled bases, had a mean Phred below 15, or lacked an exact constant-primer or identifier match. High-quality paired reads were merged using COPE v1.2.5, and each unique nucleotide sequence was defined as a clonotype. Clonotypes were aligned to IMGT TRBV, TRBD and TRBJ reference segments using MiTCR v1.1. Analysis was restricted to V-J combinations with a frequency above 0.0001, which covered about 99% of repertoires. The TCS score was defined as F50 (clonal expansion) divided by E x V (chaos), with BLOSUM62-based TCRdist calculated between CDR3 peptides within each V-J. Welch's t-statistics and random forest reduced 500 to 550 V-J features to 10 to 15, which were used in a naive Bayes classifier (R e1071). Using fastp at Q25 and MiXCR, TCRdb reprocessed the public reads and kept productive beta chains. For every CDR3 protein sequence, its rows merge into one entry that carries the most common genes and DNA. TCRdb assigned the V and J calls; the authors' analysis was not used. Recorded for this sample are roughly 660,000 distinct CDR3 sequences; 15% to 20% of them occurred a single time. Around 15% of the sample comes from the top ten.

The germline V gene encodes CDR1 LNHDA and CDR2 SQIVND (reference sequence). The CDR3, cysteine through phenylalanine, is 15 amino acids long. Left in the record is the CDR3 DNA by itself, 45 bases read in frame from the first base. V lost 4 bases and J lost 7 bases; the stretch between them is 20 bases long. Concerning this clonotype: Which antigen it targets is not known. There are no base qualities to consult, and no much larger clone falls within one base.

Stable Graves' hyperthyroidism was defined as the absence of progression to ophthalmopathy over 18 months of follow-up. Hyperthyroidism patients were newly diagnosed, with disease duration under 2 months, and aged 18 to 65 years. Any patient with an uncontrolled infection, another autoimmune disease, pregnancy or lactation was excluded. Diagnoses relied on clinical symptoms, serum thyroxine and TRAb, thyroid ultrasound and orbital computed tomography. Ficoll-Paque density gradient centrifugation was used to isolate PBMCs from under 11 ml of fresh peripheral blood. Trizol reagent was used to extract total RNA, and RNA quality was then checked on an Agilent 2100 Bioanalyzer.

The sequence links TRBV19 to TRBJ2-7; TRBD2 is perhaps the D gene, given 5 matching bases. The source is a man between 45 and 60 years old with Graves' hyperthyroidism. Sequenced input: blood. The DNA sequence is given as TGTGCCAGTAGTACTAGGAGAGGGCCCTTGAGGGAGCAGTACTTC. This sequence encodes CASSTRRGPLREQYF.